This record concerns one T cell receptor (beta chain) sequence. These data are taken from a study of blood T cell repertoires in COVID-19. Study summary: Nucleic acid was either cDNA or gDNA, and it came from T cells, B-cell-depleted T cells, or PBMCs.

The germline V and J ends were trimmed by 1 base and 1 base, with 4 bases remaining between them. CDR1 is LGHNT, CDR2 FRNRAP, per germline. The CDR3 has 13 amino acids. Here immunoSEQ multiplex PCR was the method, and the copy in TCRdb shows in-frame clones only, minus some. The table has tens of thousands of clones, approximately 80% seen once. The sequenced sample was peripheral blood. This chain links TRBV12-5 with TRBJ1-1; no reliable D call. This sequence originates from a man between 65 and 80 years old with COVID-19, enrolled during active disease. The chain's CDR3 is CASGLGQNTEAFF. In DNA, the CDR3 is TGTGCTAGTGGTTTGGGACAGAACACTGAAGCTTTCTTT.